Described below is a single T cell receptor beta chain sequence and its context. Its antigen is undetermined. MiXCR was run by TCRdb on the 5' RACE reads, yielding one entry per CDR3 protein. The sample lists 55,000 to 70,000 distinct CDR3 sequences; over 9.5% were seen once. Germline V gene data show CDR1 as DFQATT and CDR2 as SNEGSKA (reference sequence). The length of the CDR3 is 15 residues. Germline trimming cut 6 bases from V and 2 bases from J; bases unmatched to any gene: 13. The data were obtained in a study of neurological immune-mediated disorders. Study results and caveats: In HTLV-1-associated myelopathy, TCR clonal expansion was greatest, whereas multiple sclerosis had the least, falling below healthy controls. None of the CDR3 amino acid sequences in expanded clones turned up in more than one subject, which points to private repertoires in all groups.

2 million PBMCs stored at -80 C were the source of the unsorted libraries. The chain joins TRBV20-1 to TRBJ2-7; 7 nucleotides align to TRBD2. The sequencing sample was made of PBMCs. This receptor was obtained from a man aged 55 to 70 in good health. The CDR3 sequence: CSAPIYPSGPYEQYF. The CDR3 bases are TGCAGTGCGCCTATTTATCCTAGCGGACCCTACGAGCAGTACTTC.